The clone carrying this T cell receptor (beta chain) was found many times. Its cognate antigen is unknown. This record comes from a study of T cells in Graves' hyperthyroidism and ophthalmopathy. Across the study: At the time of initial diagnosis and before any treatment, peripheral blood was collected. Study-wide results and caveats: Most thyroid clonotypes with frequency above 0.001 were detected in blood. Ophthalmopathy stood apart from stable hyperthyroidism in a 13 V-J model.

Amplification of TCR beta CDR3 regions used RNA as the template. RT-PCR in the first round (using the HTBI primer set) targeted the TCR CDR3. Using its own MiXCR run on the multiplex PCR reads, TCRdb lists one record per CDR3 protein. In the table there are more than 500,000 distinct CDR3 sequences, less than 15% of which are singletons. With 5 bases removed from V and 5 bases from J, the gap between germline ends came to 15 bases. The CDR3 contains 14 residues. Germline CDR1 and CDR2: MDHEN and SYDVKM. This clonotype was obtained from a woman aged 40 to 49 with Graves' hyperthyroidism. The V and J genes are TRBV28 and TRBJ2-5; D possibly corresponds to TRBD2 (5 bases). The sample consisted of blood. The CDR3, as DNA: TGTGCCAGCAGTCAAGAGGGAAAGCGGGAGACCCAGTACTTC. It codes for CASSQEGKRETQYF.